This entry concerns a single TCR beta chain. The record originates from a study of blood T cell repertoires in COVID-19. Study overall: PBMCs, B-cell-depleted T cells, or T cells provided the cDNA or gDNA that made up the material.

The CDR3 runs to 15 residues. Unmatched junction bases numbered 4, after V lost 3 bases and J lost 2 bases. Germline V gene lookup returns CDR1 LNHDA and CDR2 SQIVND (reference sequence). Authors' processing steps: Counts of nucleated cells, estimated from reference gene primer amplification, were obtained. Data came from immunoSEQ multiplex PCR; TCRdb stores just in-frame clones and leaves some out. From that table come the V and J calls and clone size; the DNA was used to work out D and trimming. The sample includes around 76,000 clones, roughly 90% of them seen just once. Sample: peripheral blood. This chain joins TRBV19 and TRBJ2-5; 9 bases align to TRBD1. The clonotype comes from a man aged 55 to 70 with acute or convalescent COVID-19. The CDR3 loop is CASSMDRGGQETQYF. In nucleotides, the CDR3 is TGTGCCAGTAGTATGGACAGGGGAGGTCAAGAGACCCAGTACTTC.